Described below is a single T cell receptor beta chain sequence and its context. This entry belongs to a study of blood T cell repertoires in COVID-19. Original data processing: Estimation of nucleated cell counts relied on the amplification of reference gene primers. Data came from immunoSEQ multiplex PCR; TCRdb stores just in-frame clones and leaves some out. That table furnishes V, J and clone size, whereas the DNA furnished D and trimming. The top ten clones hold 3.6% of a sample with about 170,000 clones, over 70% of them seen once. Study members were between about 18 and 100 years old and lived in around 24 US regions. Cohort assignment relied on participant-reported clinical history. This CDR3 comprises 13 residues. Trimming took 1 base from V and 6 from J, leaving 13 bases between them. Germline CDR1 and CDR2: SQVTM and ANQGSEA.

This TCR came from a woman aged 45-65 years in a cohort exposed to, infected with or recovered from COVID-19 (not recorded which). Sequencing was carried out using PBMCs or T cells enriched from blood (not recorded which). V and J are TRBV29-1 and TRBJ2-7, with D perhaps TRBD1 (6 bases). The CDR3 DNA follows: TGCAGCGTTGAAGGAAGCAGGGGCGGCGAGCAGTACTTC. Its translation: CSVEGSRGGEQYF.